This is a list of T cell receptor beta chains from one sample in a study of T cell changes during pregnancy in multiple sclerosis. The method was immunoSEQ multiplex PCR; TCRdb's version includes in-frame clones alone and lacks a portion of them. Of about 85,000 clones in the sample, approximately 90% were seen once. This specimen was peripheral blood, taken in the first trimester of pregnancy. The source is a female donor with multiple sclerosis, enrolled in a pregnancy study. Each CDR3 is given with its conserved first and last residue. Each record gives: J gene, clone size, V gene, D gene, CDR3 protein, CDR3 DNA. The D gene is left open where the match is weak. Clone size is shown for a subset of rows, as once, few, many or a class of expanded clone.

TRBJ2-1,-,TRBV6-6,-,CASGWRLNEQFF,TGTGCCAGCGGTTGGCGGCTCAATGAGCAGTTCTTC
TRBJ2-2,-,TRBV7-9,TRBD1,CASSLTTGMGTGELFF,TGTGCCAGCAGCTTAACGACAGGGATGGGCACCGGGGAGCTGTTTTTT
TRBJ2-5,once,TRBV6-5,-,CASSYRGQETQYF,TGTGCCAGCAGTTACCGAGGTCAAGAGACCCAGTACTTC
TRBJ2-3,-,TRBV4-3,TRBD2,CASSQVVPLLAGGGDTQYF,TGCGCCAGCAGCCAGGTGGTCCCACTACTAGCGGGGGGCGGGGATACGCAGTATTTT
TRBJ2-3,-,TRBV5-1,-,CASSRDIGTSTDTQYF,TGCGCCAGCAGCCGGGACATTGGAACTAGCACAGATACGCAGTATTTT
TRBJ2-1,-,TRBV7-6,-,CASSLWLRKSSYNEQFF,TGTGCCAGCAGCTTATGGTTGCGGAAAAGCTCCTACAATGAGCAGTTCTTC
TRBJ1-1,-,TRBV6-1,-,CASSTQVWTEAFF,TGTGCCAGCAGTACACAGGTGTGGACTGAAGCTTTCTTT
TRBJ2-4,-,TRBV4-3,-,CASSQDGQIAKNIQYF,TGCGCCAGCAGCCAAGATGGGCAGATAGCCAAAAACATTCAGTACTTC
TRBJ2-1,-,TRBV2,TRBD2,CASSEAGTSGYTYNEQFF,TGTGCCAGCAGTGAAGCGGGGACTAGCGGGTACACCTACAATGAGCAGTTCTTC
TRBJ1-1,few,TRBV29-1,TRBD1,CSAIQGATEAFF,TGCAGCGCCATACAGGGGGCCACTGAAGCTTTCTTT
TRBJ1-1,-,TRBV5-1,TRBD1,CASSWETGAEAFF,TGCGCCAGCAGCTGGGAAACAGGGGCGGAAGCTTTCTTT
TRBJ1-5,-,TRBV2,TRBD1,CASSRQGSQPQHF,TGTGCCAGCAGTAGACAGGGGAGTCAGCCCCAGCATTTT
TRBJ2-3,-,TRBV15,TRBD2,CATSSPGGVLPDTQYF,TGTGCCACCAGCTCCCCGGGGGGAGTCTTGCCTGATACGCAGTATTTT
TRBJ1-2,few,TRBV19,-,CASSRTEGYTF,TGTGCCAGTAGTAGGACAGAAGGCTACACCTTC
TRBJ1-2,-,TRBV28,-,CASRLRGAGGYTF,TGTGCCAGCAGACTCAGGGGAGCGGGGGGCTACACCTTC
TRBJ2-6,once,TRBV28,-,CASTISQFSGANVLTF,TGTGCCAGCACCATCTCACAGTTCTCTGGGGCCAACGTCCTGACTTTC